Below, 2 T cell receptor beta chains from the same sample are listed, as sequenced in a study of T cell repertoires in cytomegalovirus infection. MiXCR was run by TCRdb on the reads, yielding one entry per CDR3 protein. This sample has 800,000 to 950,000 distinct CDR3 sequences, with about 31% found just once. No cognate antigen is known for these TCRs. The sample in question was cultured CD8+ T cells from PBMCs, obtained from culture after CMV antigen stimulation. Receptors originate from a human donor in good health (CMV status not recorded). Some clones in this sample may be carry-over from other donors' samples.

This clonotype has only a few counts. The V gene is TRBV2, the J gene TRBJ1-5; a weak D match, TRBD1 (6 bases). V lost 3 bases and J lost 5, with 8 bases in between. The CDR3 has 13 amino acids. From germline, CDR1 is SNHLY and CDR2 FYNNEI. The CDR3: CASSDRGDQPQHF. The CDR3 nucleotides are TGTGCCAGCAGTGACAGGGGTGATCAGCCCCAGCATTTT.

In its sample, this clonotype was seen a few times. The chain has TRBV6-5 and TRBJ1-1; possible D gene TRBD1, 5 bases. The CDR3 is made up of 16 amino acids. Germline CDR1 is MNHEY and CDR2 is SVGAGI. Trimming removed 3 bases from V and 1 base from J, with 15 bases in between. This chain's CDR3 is CASSYSAGRANTEAFF. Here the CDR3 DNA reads TGTGCCAGCAGTTATTCTGCAGGCAGGGCGAACACTGAAGCTTTCTTT.